These 9 T cell receptor beta chains were sequenced from one sample in a study of monozygotic twins with inflammatory bowel disease. TCRdb derives one entry per CDR3 protein from the 5' RACE reads, leaving out DNA. The sample shows some 190,000 distinct CDR3 sequences, and under 8.5% sits with its ten largest clones. Sample: blood. All receptors come from a human donor with ulcerative colitis or Crohn's disease, or a healthy co-twin of an affected twin (not recorded which).

V usage is TRBV4-1 and J usage is TRBJ2-1; TCRdb outputs TRBD1, but without DNA this stays unchecked. The germline V gene has CDR1 MGHRA and CDR2 YSYEKL. The CDR3 contains 15 residues. The CDR3 protein is CASSHFLDRGDEQFF.

The chain joins TRBV12-3 or TRBV12-4 to TRBJ1-1; the D gene TCRdb calls, TRBD1, cannot be checked with no DNA. The CDR3 spans 18 residues. The CDR3 is CASSLITGQGARNTEAFF.

This chain joins TRBV28 and TRBJ2-1; TCRdb outputs TRBD1, but without DNA this stays unchecked. The CDR3 is 16 residues long. Germline values: CDR1 MDHEN, CDR2 SYDVKM. The CDR3 spells CASSLRSAGQGNEQFF.

This chain joins TRBV20-1 and TRBJ2-1; TCRdb returns TRBD1, unconfirmable since there is no DNA. Germline V gives CDR1 DFQATT, CDR2 SNEGSKA (reference sequence). This CDR3 has 14 amino acids. CDR3: CSAIAGDRYNEQFF.

The gene calls are TRBV6-5 and TRBJ1-2. The length of the CDR3 is 17 residues. Germline V lookup: CDR1 MNHEY, CDR2 SVGAGI. The CDR3 protein is CASSYAHPPGFNYGYTF.

V is TRBV7-3 and J is TRBJ1-6. This CDR3 comprises 14 residues. Per germline, CDR1 SGHTA and CDR2 FQGTGA. CDR3 sequence: CASSLTATNSPLHF.

V gene TRBV5-4 combines with J gene TRBJ2-2; TCRdb's assignment of TRBD2 cannot be checked, as there is no DNA. The CDR3 spans 16 residues. The germline V gene encodes CDR1 SGHNT and CDR2 YYREEE (reference sequence). CDR3 in amino acids: CASSLRAAVNTGELFF.

The rearrangement links TRBV4-1 to TRBJ2-1; checking the TCRdb D call of TRBD1 is not possible without DNA. The V gene's germline CDR1 is MGHRA and CDR2 YSYEKL. The CDR3 covers 16 residues. The CDR3 loop is CASSQDTGVNLNEQFF.

This sequence joins TRBV20-1 and TRBJ1-2. This CDR3 contains 13 residues. Germline loops: CDR1 DFQATT, CDR2 SNEGSKA (reference sequence). The CDR3 sequence is CSALGLGGYGYTF.